Each of the 21 T cell receptor beta chains below was sequenced from the same sample in a study of CD8 T cells in ankylosing spondylitis. TCRdb reprocessed the 5' RACE reads with MiXCR, giving one entry per CDR3 protein. Among a few hundred thousand distinct CDR3 sequences listed, about 18% were seen once. Sample: blood, either unsorted or a sorted T cell fraction (not recorded which). These receptors all come from a male donor with ankylosing spondylitis or in good health (not recorded which).

The chain links TRBV5-1 to TRBJ2-1; TRBD1 matches 7 bases. The length of the CDR3 is 12 residues. V lost 3 bases to trimming and J lost 8 bases; unmatched junction nucleotides: 2. The germline gives CDR1 SGHRS, CDR2 YFSETQ. CDR3 DNA sequence: TGCGCCAGCAGCTCTACAGGGGATGAGCAGTTCTTC. Translation gives CASSSTGDEQFF.

The CDR3 loop is CAISDSRNQPQHF. As DNA, the CDR3 is TGTGCCATCAGTGACAGTCGCAATCAGCCCCAGCATTTT. The rearrangement joins TRBV10-3 to TRBJ1-5; D call uncertain. Looked up from germline, CDR1 is ENHRY and CDR2 is SYGVKD. The CDR3 consists of 13 residues. Trimming stripped 3 bases from V and 2 bases from J, with 5 bases between.

This clonotype is a singleton in its sample. The chain links TRBV29-1 to TRBJ2-5; D is unclear. This CDR3 is 14 amino acids long. CDR1 is SQVTM, CDR2 ANQGSEA, per germline. V lost 4 bases, J lost 2 bases, and 14 bases lay in between. CDR3 nucleotides: TGCAGCGTTGGTGGTTTTGGCCGTCAAGAGACCCAGTACTTC. This encodes CSVGGFGRQETQYF. Complete variable domain (other parts from reference TRBV29-1 and TRBJ2-5): SAVISQKPSRDICQRGTSLTIQCQVDSQVTMMFWYRQQPGQSLTLIATANQGSEATYESGFVIDKFPISRPNLTFSTLTVSNMSPEDSSIYLCSVGGFGRQETQYFGPGTRLLVL.

This clonotype was counted between two and nine times. The rearrangement uses TRBV10-3 and TRBJ1-3, with D perhaps TRBD1 (5 bases). Looked up from germline, CDR1 is ENHRY and CDR2 is SYGVKD. The CDR3 contains 16 residues. Trimming stripped 3 bases from V and 2 bases from J, with 14 bases between. The CDR3 DNA follows: TGTGCCATCAGTGACCCGGACACGAGGCCTGGAAACACCATATATTTT. Translating it yields CAISDPDTRPGNTIYF.

This clonotype was recorded a few times. The gene calls are TRBV7-9 and TRBJ2-5; D is undetermined. The CDR3 runs 11 residues. V was pared by 11 bases and J by 7 bases, with 14 bases between. CDR1 SEHNR and CDR2 FQNEAQ come from the germline V gene (reference sequence). CDR3 nucleotide sequence: TGTGCCCTAGAAGAGAAGGGGACCCAGTACTTC. Translating it yields CALEEKGTQYF. Combining the CDR3 with reference TRBV7-9 and TRBJ2-5 gives the whole variable domain DTGVSQNPRHKITKRGQNVTFRCDPISEHNRLYWYRQTLGQGPEFLTYFQNEAQLEKSRLLSDRFSAERPKGSFSTLEIQRTEQGDSAMYLCALEEKGTQYFGPGTRLLVL.

The V and J genes are TRBV7-8 and TRBJ2-7, with a weak D call TRBD2 (5 bases). Germline V gene data show CDR1 as SGHVS and CDR2 as FQNEAQ. The CDR3 is made up of 17 amino acids. V lost 1 base and J lost 5, with 21 bases in between. This chain's CDR3 is CASSLGAVGSQWHEQYF. CDR3 in DNA: TGTGCCAGCAGCTTAGGAGCGGTCGGGTCCCAATGGCACGAGCAGTACTTC.

The table lists this clonotype with a few counts. The CDR3 reads CASSLWTSSYEQYF. CDR3 nucleotides: TGTGCCAGCAGCTTGTGGACAAGCTCCTACGAGCAGTACTTC. The chain is built from TRBV7-2 and TRBJ2-7, with D possibly TRBD1 on 5 matching bases. Germline values: CDR1 SGHTA, CDR2 FQGNSA. The CDR3 length is 14 residues. V gave up 3 bases and J gave up 0 bases, with 9 bases separating them.

V and J are TRBV20-1 and TRBJ2-4, with unresolved D. This CDR3 comprises 13 residues. Trimming left V 7 bases short and J 2 bases short, with 12 bases between. CDR1 is DFQATT, CDR2 SNEGSKA, per germline (reference sequence). The CDR3 region is CSVTAITKNIQYF. CDR3 nucleotides: TGCAGTGTCACCGCAATTACCAAAAACATTCAGTACTTC.

This clonotype was found a few times. The chain joins TRBV6-5 to TRBJ2-3; D is undetermined. Germline loops: CDR1 MNHEY, CDR2 SVGAGI. CDR3 length equals 13 residues. With 3 bases removed from V and 6 bases from J, the gap between germline ends came to 10 bases. The CDR3 reads CASSYRKWDTQYF. For the CDR3, the DNA is TGTGCCAGCAGTTATAGGAAGTGGGATACGCAGTATTTT.

This chain joins TRBV6-5 and TRBJ2-5; no definite D call. The CDR3 length is 13 residues. Trimming removed 4 bases at V and 5 bases at J, with 11 bases between. Germline CDR1 reads MNHEY; CDR2 reads SVGAGI. CDR3 protein: CASSFPPRETQYF. CDR3 sequence (DNA): TGTGCCAGCAGTTTCCCCCCTCGGGAGACCCAGTACTTC.

This clonotype was counted at least ten times. As DNA, the CDR3 is TGTGCCAGCAGCTTAGTACGGGGGGCGCCGGGCACTGAAGCTTTCTTT. Protein: CASSLVRGAPGTEAFF. This chain uses TRBV11-2 with TRBJ1-1, with a possible D match to TRBD1 (6 bases). Germline loops: CDR1 SGHAT, CDR2 FQNNGV. The V and J ends lost 1 base and 4 bases respectively, with 16 bases between them. This CDR3 is 16 amino acids long.

The rearrangement joins TRBV20-1 to TRBJ2-1; TRBD2 matches 11 bases. CDR3 length: 17 residues. J gave up 8 bases and V 4 bases, and 16 bases lay outside the gene matches. The germline V gene has CDR1 DFQATT and CDR2 SNEGSKA (reference sequence). CDR3 sequence: CSATGLAGGGEWDEQFF. CDR3 coding DNA: TGCAGTGCTACGGGGCTAGCGGGAGGTGGGGAATGGGATGAGCAGTTCTTC.

This clonotype has just a few counts. The chain carries TRBV12-3 or TRBV12-4 and TRBJ1-1, with D uncertain. The CDR3 runs to 12 residues. With 6 bases removed from V and 4 bases from J, the gap between germline ends came to 9 bases. The CDR3 region has the DNA TGTGCCAGCAGCCCCGTAGGCACTGAAGCTTTCTTT. Translated, it gives CASSPVGTEAFF.

This clonotype has just a few counts. The chain is built from TRBV4-3 and TRBJ1-1; D is ambiguous. The CDR3 extends over 15 amino acids. In germline, CDR1 is LGHNA, CDR2 YSLEER. V lost 3 bases, J lost 2 bases, and 13 bases lay in between. CDR3 coding DNA: TGCGCCAGCAGCCACTCCCGTCTACCCAACACTGAAGCTTTCTTT. This codes for CASSHSRLPNTEAFF.

At least ten counts were recorded for this clonotype. The chain employs TRBV27 and TRBJ2-2; D ambiguous. The CDR3 is 14 residues long. Trimming pared 7 bases from V and 5 bases from J, leaving 14 bases between. CDR1 and CDR2 (germline): MNHEY, SMNVEV (reference sequence). The chain's CDR3 is CASIAGDRTGELFF. In DNA, the CDR3 is TGTGCCAGCATCGCAGGCGATAGAACCGGGGAGCTGTTTTTT.

J is TRBJ2-1 and V is TRBV3-1, with TRBD1 matching 8 bases. The germline CDR1 and CDR2 sequences are LGHDT and YNNKEL (reference sequence). J was trimmed by 8 bases and V by 2 bases; bases with no gene match: 14. The CDR3 has 17 residues. CDR3 amino acids: CASSQPGTGYRGHEQFF. CDR3 in DNA: TGTGCCAGCAGCCAACCCGGGACAGGATATAGAGGGCATGAGCAGTTCTTC.

This clonotype was recorded once. This rearrangement joins TRBV6-1 to TRBJ2-6; the D is unclear. The CDR3 sequence is 15 residues long. CDR1 is MNHNS, CDR2 SASEGT, per germline. The CDR3 here is CATSDGASGANVLTF. The CDR3 DNA sequence: TGTGCGACCTCGGACGGCGCCTCTGGGGCCAACGTCCTGACTTTC.

The V gene is TRBV15, the J gene TRBJ2-3; D gene unclear. This CDR3 is built from 15 residues. Trimming left V 1 base short and J 0 bases short, with 8 bases between. CDR1 LNHNV and CDR2 YYDKDF come from the germline V gene (reference sequence). CDR3 sequence reads: CATSRGGMSTDTQYF. DNA of the CDR3: TGTGCCACCAGCAGAGGTGGGATGAGCACAGATACGCAGTATTTT. Complete variable domain (other parts from reference TRBV15 and TRBJ2-3): DAMVIQNPRYQVTQFGKPVTLSCSQTLNHNVMYWYQQKSSQAPKLLFHYYDKDFNNEADTPDNFQSRRPNTSFCFLDIRSPGLGDTAMYLCATSRGGMSTDTQYFGPGTRLTVL.

This chain joins TRBV10-3 and TRBJ2-5; D may be TRBD2 (6 bases). Germline CDR1 and CDR2: ENHRY and SYGVKD. Trimming took 3 bases from V and 4 from J, leaving 18 bases between them. The CDR3 is made up of 16 amino acids. CDR3 bases: TGTGCCATCAGTGATACTAGCTTCGGGAGCCGAGAGACCCAGTACTTC. Translating it yields CAISDTSFGSRETQYF.

The V gene is TRBV27, the J gene TRBJ2-1; unclear D gene. The CDR3 is 11 amino acids. CDR1 is MNHEY, CDR2 SMNVEV, per germline (reference sequence). The V end lost 4 bases, the J end lost 12 bases, and 10 bases lay between the germline ends. The CDR3 region is CASSSSGGQFF. DNA for the CDR3: TGTGCCAGCAGTTCTAGTGGCGGGCAGTTCTTC.

The chain employs TRBV7-9 and TRBJ2-3; TRBD2 is a possible D gene (6 bases). This CDR3 comprises 16 residues. CDR1 SEHNR and CDR2 FQNEAQ come from the germline V gene (reference sequence). V was shortened by 5 bases and J by 2 bases, with 17 bases between the two germline ends. The CDR3 sequence: CASSAGGQGLTDTQYF. The CDR3 coding sequence is TGTGCCAGCAGCGCAGGAGGGCAGGGTCTCACAGATACGCAGTATTTT.